The 13 T cell receptor beta chains below all came from one sample that was sequenced in a study of blood T cell repertoires in COVID-19. Clones were read by immunoSEQ multiplex PCR, and TCRdb kept only the in-frame ones, dropping some. The sample carries around 140,000 clones, 88% recorded once. The sequenced material came from peripheral blood. The source is a woman in her sixties or seventies with acute or convalescent COVID-19.

The CDR3 spells CASSPPDRASYGYTF. DNA of the CDR3: TGTGCCAGCAGTCCGCCCGACAGGGCCAGCTATGGCTACACCTTC. This chain joins TRBV28 and TRBJ1-2; 7 bases line up with TRBD1. V lost 5 bases to trimming and J lost 4 bases; unmatched junction nucleotides: 10. The germline V gene has CDR1 MDHEN and CDR2 SYDVKM. This CDR3 region has 15 residues.

The CDR3 reads CASRSSYNSPLHF. CDR3 sequence (DNA): TGTGCCTCTAGAAGCTCCTATAATTCACCCCTCCACTTT. The V call is TRBV30, the J call TRBJ1-6; D is unclear. Germline CDR1 and CDR2: GTSNPN and SVGIG (reference sequence). This CDR3 region has 13 residues. Trimming took off 7 bases at V and 0 bases at J, with 7 bases between the two ends.

The chain joins TRBV5-1 to TRBJ2-1, with 7 positions matching TRBD1. The CDR3 extends over 14 amino acids. Germline-derived CDR1 and CDR2 are SGHRS and YFSETQ. V lost 4 bases to trimming and J lost 7 bases; unmatched junction nucleotides: 8. CDR3 DNA: TGCGCCAGCAGCCGGGACAGCCCTTGGAATGAGCAGTTCTTC. As protein: CASSRDSPWNEQFF.

This sequence joins TRBV4-2 and TRBJ1-1, with no clear D. Trimming removed 4 bases from V and 6 bases from J, with 18 bases in between. The CDR3 spans 15 residues. CDR1 and CDR2 (germline): LGHNA, YNFKEQ. In nucleotides, the CDR3 is TGTGCCAGCAGCCCCTCCCCTACACGGGTCGCTGAAGCTTTCTTT. It translates to CASSPSPTRVAEAFF.

This clone was found a few times. CDR3 sequence: CASSSRLPGQGDTEAFF. CDR3 nucleotide sequence: TGTGCCAGCAGCTCTCGGTTACCGGGACAGGGGGACACTGAAGCTTTCTTT. The chain combines TRBV7-2 with TRBJ1-1; 11 nucleotides align to TRBD1. After removal of 4 bases from V and 3 bases from J, the junction contained 10 bases not matched to a gene. Per germline, CDR1 SGHTA and CDR2 FQGNSA. The CDR3 extends over 17 amino acids.

This chain uses TRBV5-1 with TRBJ1-6; 9 nucleotides match TRBD1. The CDR3 covers 14 residues. The V gene's germline CDR1 is SGHRS and CDR2 YFSETQ. The V gene end was trimmed by 8 bases and the J gene end by 9 bases; junction bases not matched to a gene: 9. CDR3 residues: CASREDRGSSPLHF. CDR3 nucleotides: TGCGCCAGTCGAGAGGACAGGGGTTCTTCACCCCTCCACTTT.

Only a few counts were recorded for this clone. This chain links TRBV10-3 with TRBJ1-1, with D hard to call. V was shortened by 6 bases and J by 3 bases, with 11 bases between the two germline ends. Germline values: CDR1 ENHRY, CDR2 SYGVKD. The CDR3 runs 13 residues. As DNA, the CDR3 is TGTGCCATCAGGCGGTCGCAAGACACTGAAGCTTTCTTT. Protein sequence: CAIRRSQDTEAFF.

V is TRBV7-9 and J is TRBJ2-3, with D possibly TRBD2 on 6 matching bases. V was shortened by 10 bases and J by 6 bases, with 11 bases between the two germline ends. This CDR3 region has 11 residues. Germline V gives CDR1 SEHNR, CDR2 FQNEAQ (reference sequence). The DNA of the CDR3 is TGTGCCACCTGGGACTTCGATACGCAGTATTTT. Amino acid sequence: CATWDFDTQYF.

The chain recombines TRBV9 with TRBJ1-6; 7 bases map to TRBD1. V trimming: 0 bases; J trimming: 16 bases; junction bases outside the gene matches: 7. Germline loops: CDR1 SGDLS, CDR2 YYNGEE. CDR3 length: 13 amino acids. This CDR3 is CASSVGAGGRLHF. The CDR3 DNA follows: TGTGCCAGCAGCGTAGGGGCAGGGGGAAGACTCCACTTT.

V and J are TRBV11-2 and TRBJ2-7, with D maybe TRBD1 (6 bases). Germline V gives CDR1 SGHAT, CDR2 FQNNGV. The V gene lost 5 bases and the J gene lost 0 bases, with 20 bases spanning the gap. This CDR3 has 17 amino acids. The CDR3 is CASSPSLSGQSSYEQYF. The DNA for the CDR3 is TGTGCCAGCAGCCCTTCCCTATCCGGACAGAGCTCCTACGAGCAGTACTTC.

The chain uses TRBV29-1 and TRBJ1-2; 9 bases match TRBD1. V was clipped by 4 bases and J by 4 bases; unmatched bases: 4. The CDR3 spans 13 residues. Germline values: CDR1 SQVTM, CDR2 ANQGSEA. The CDR3 is CSVGDREGYGYTF. In DNA form, the CDR3 reads TGCAGCGTTGGGGACAGGGAGGGCTATGGCTACACCTTC.

This chain links TRBV3-1 (or the pseudogene TRBV3-2) with TRBJ1-1, with 7 bases that match TRBD1. The CDR3 is made up of 15 amino acids. Germline CDR1 is LGHDT and CDR2 is YNNKEL (reference sequence). Trimming took 0 bases from V and 0 from J; bases not matched to a gene: 1. The CDR3 region is CASSQEGQLNTEAFF. The DNA of the CDR3 is TGTGCCAGCAGCCAAGAGGGACAGTTGAACACTGAAGCTTTCTTT.

This clone occurred a few times. V and J are TRBV30 and TRBJ2-3, with unresolved D. The CDR3 spans 13 residues. Trimming pared 2 bases from V and 1 base from J, leaving 7 bases between. The germline V gene has CDR1 GTSNPN and CDR2 SVGIG (reference sequence). The CDR3 here is CAWSSLGTDTQYF. DNA of the CDR3: TGTGCCTGGAGTTCACTGGGCACAGATACGCAGTATTTT. Filled out from reference TRBV30 and TRBJ2-3, the complete variable domain reads SQTIHQWPATLVQPVGSPLSLECTVEGTSNPNLYWYRQAAGRGLQLLFYSVGIGQISSEVPQNLSASRPQDRQFILSSKKLLLSDSGFYLCAWSSLGTDTQYFGPGTRLTVL.